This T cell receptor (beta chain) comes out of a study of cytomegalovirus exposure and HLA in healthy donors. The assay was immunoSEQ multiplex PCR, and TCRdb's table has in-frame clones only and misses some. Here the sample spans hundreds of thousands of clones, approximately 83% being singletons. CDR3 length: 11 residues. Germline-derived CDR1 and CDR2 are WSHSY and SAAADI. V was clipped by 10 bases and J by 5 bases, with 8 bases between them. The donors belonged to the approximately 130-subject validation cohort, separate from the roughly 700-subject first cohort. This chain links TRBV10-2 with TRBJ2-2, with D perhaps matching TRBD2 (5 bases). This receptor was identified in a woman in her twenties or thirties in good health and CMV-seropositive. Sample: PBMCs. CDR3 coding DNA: TGCGCCACCCGGGGAACCGGGGAGCTGTTTTTT. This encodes CATRGTGELFF.